The entry that follows covers one T cell receptor (beta chain) sequence. The antigen remains undetermined. The data stem from a study of cytomegalovirus exposure and HLA in healthy donors. Findings and caveats of the study: In a later analysis, TCR beta V- and J-gene trimming was associated with a missense DCLRE1C variant.

60 Vbeta and 13 Jbeta primers were used in PCR. Sequenced by immunoSEQ multiplex PCR; TCRdb stores in-frame clones only, minus some. This sample has roughly 130,000 clones, with over 65% found just once. The sample was PBMCs. The source of this sequence is a woman between 35 and 50 years old in good health and CMV-seropositive.

The CDR3 DNA sequence: TGTGCCAGCAGCGTAGGTGTGGGACTACAATACAATGAGCAGTTCTTC. Its protein product is CASSVGVGLQYNEQFF. The chain has TRBV9 and TRBJ2-1; TRBD2 matches at 7 bases. V dropped 0 bases and J dropped 4; count of bases not matched to a gene: 7. The CDR3 consists of 16 residues. Germline-derived CDR1 and CDR2 are SGDLS and YYNGEE.